This entry is about one T cell receptor (beta chain). This receptor's antigen is unknown. No base qualities exist here, and no much larger clone lies one base off it. According to the germline V gene, CDR1 reads LGHNA and CDR2 reads YSLEER. The V end loses 5 bases and the J end loses 1 base, and a stretch of 20 bases separates them. The CDR3, cysteine through phenylalanine, is 17 amino acids long. Here the CDR3 DNA is all that survives: 51 bases in frame from base 1. For the CD8 naive samples, CD45RO-negative cells were positively selected for CCR7, yielding a CD45RA+CCR7+ population from which TemRA cells were excluded. The donors were healthy, HIV-negative adults with no recently reported acute infections or vaccinations. Every donor was a Caucasian adult residing in Nashville, Tennessee, USA. Blood was collected by leukapheresis, and PBMCs were isolated by Ficoll-Histopaque density gradient centrifugation and then cryopreserved in liquid nitrogen vapor phase. Purity and quantity of every magnetically sorted T cell population were checked by analytical flow cytometry. Genomic DNA was isolated from each sorted fraction and quantified by UV absorbance on a Nanodrop 2000c.

Using the deep immunoSEQ assay, TCR CDR3 regions were amplified from genomic DNA by multiplex PCR. For each cell subset, the extracted genomic DNA was distributed evenly across all wells of several immunoSEQ 96-well plates, and each plate served as one replicate. For sorted subsets, roughly 200 ng genomic DNA, equal to about 30,000 T cell genomes, was loaded into each replicate PCR. The purified libraries were quantified using a Qubit 3.0 fluorometer, sized with a Bioanalyzer 2100, and then quantified again using the KAPA Library Quantification kit. A separate single-read 150-cycle Illumina NextSeq 550 flow cell was used to sequence each immunoSEQ 96-well plate. The authors' analysis ran thus. Because the immunoSEQ output included only junctional sequences and no quality scores, the filtering could not be the same as the filtering used for full-length reads. Sequences were annotated with PyIR, a Python wrapper for IgBLAST v1.9, and V/J genes and CDR3 were assigned using IMGT germline references. Reads with weak V/J assignments (E-value above 1e-6), missing CDR3, stop codons, out-of-frame junctions, or ambiguous translated residues were removed. V3J clonotypes were defined as sequences sharing the same inferred V gene, J gene, and CDR3 amino acid sequence. The percentage overlap between two repertoires was calculated by dividing the number of shared unique clonotypes by the size of the smaller repertoire. Richness of each repertoire was evaluated using RTK rarefaction, the Chao1 estimator, and Recon v2.1 estimates of unobserved clonotypes. Generation probabilities for all TCRbeta clonotypes obtained by the gDNA method from a handful of donors were computed using OLGA. Entries here come from immuneACCESS through TCRdb and include only in-frame sequences with V and J called. Some clones fail to appear in such tables; in the studies checked, an unresolved V gene covers under half of the shortfall, and the cause of the remainder is unknown. That table is the source of V, J and clone size, and D and trimming were worked out from the DNA. For this sample the table gives about 2 million clones, of which roughly 95% were detected only once. 1.1% of the sample comes from the top ten.

This specimen belongs to a study of shared clonotypes between healthy human individuals (dated by TCRdb to 2020 to 2021). For the wider study: Two women and a few men aged 18 to 49 years were included in the cohort. Per donor, three plates each were used for CD4 naive and CD4 memory, two for CD8 naive, and one for CD8 memory. To estimate repertoire size and how much clonotypes are shared between individuals, the study performed deep sequencing of blood TCR repertoires from a few healthy adults. To increase sequencing depth and limit assay-specific biases, TCR repertoire library preparation and sequencing were carried out by different laboratories using diverse techniques. Per donor, leukapheresis produced somewhere between about 0.94 and 9.5 billion PBMCs. The paper as a whole reports these results and caveats: Across four donors, approximately 5% of naive CD4, roughly 3.5% of naive CD8, under 2.5% of memory CD4, and approximately 0.4% of memory CD8 clonotypes were shared. Compared with non-shared clonotypes, clonotypes shared by all four sorted-subset donors had higher generation probabilities. Naive subsets generally had larger estimated clonotype richness than memory subsets. Rarefaction of sorted-subset datasets indicated incomplete sequencing despite the large sequencing depth. Pairwise subsampling indicated that sequencing depth was expected to affect the degree of clonotype sharing among donors. Because the study included only a small number of donors, the genetic and exposure-history diversity represented was limited. Sampling was restricted to blood, and TCR repertoires in tissues likely differ from the TCR repertoires found in blood.

This clonotype was sampled from a man younger than 35 in good health. This chain joins TRBV4-3 to TRBJ1-1, with an unclear D gene assignment. Sequenced: naive CD8+ T cells sorted from blood. The cell subset or site label here, explained by the study, means: CD45RA+CCR7+. The CDR3 sequence is CASSLHVPGSENTEAFF. The nucleotide sequence is given as TGCGCCAGCAGCTTACATGTACCGGGGTCCGAGAACACTGAAGCTTTCTTT.